These 2 T cell receptor beta chains were sequenced from one sample in a study of shared clonotypes between healthy human individuals. Assay: immunoSEQ multiplex PCR; the TCRdb copy retains only in-frame clones and omits some. The data hold a few million clones, with around 90% observed a single time. The sample taken for sequencing was naive CD4+ T cells sorted from blood. Subset: CD45RA+ positively selected. These receptors originate from a young man in good health.

As concerns this clone: An end of the junction does not agree with germline; a read error may underlie this. The chain combines TRBV7-7 with TRBJ2-2, with D perhaps matching TRBD2 (6 bases). Germline CDR1 is SSHAT and CDR2 is FNYEAQ (reference sequence). The CDR3 has 14 amino acids. The CDR3 DNA reads TGTGCTAGCAGCTCGGACTACAACACCGGGGAGCTGTTTTTT. It translates to CASSSDYNTGELFF.

The rearrangement joins TRBV5-1 to TRBJ1-4; no clear D gene. The V gene's germline CDR1 is SGHRS and CDR2 YFSETQ. The length of the CDR3 is 14 residues. Trimming pared 5 bases from V and 0 bases from J, leaving 8 bases between. The CDR3 coding sequence is TGCGCCAGCAGTATAAGAGCAACTAATGAAAAACTGTTTTTT. Translated, it gives CASSIRATNEKLFF. Complete variable domain (other parts from reference TRBV5-1 and TRBJ1-4): KAGVTQTPRYLIKTRGQQVTLSCSPISGHRSVSWYQQTPGQGLQFLFEYFSETQRNKGNFPGRFSGRQFSNSRSEMNVSTLELGDSALYLCASSIRATNEKLFFGSGTQLSVL.